The 25 T cell receptor beta chains reported below all come from one sample, sequenced in a study of PD-L1 blockade in urothelial cancer (dated by TCRdb to 2017 to 2019). Libraries came from the immunoSEQ multiplex PCR assay. TCRdb took over this immuneACCESS table, retaining in-frame rearrangements with V and J assigned. Such tables are incomplete; in checked studies, under half of the missing clones stem from an unresolved V gene, and the remainder is unexplained. For this sample there are just under 40,000 clones; roughly nine tenths appear just once. The leading ten clones occupy approximately 10% of the sample. The sample's time point label, in plain terms: pretreatment peripheral blood. The sample here was PBMCs, taken around atezolizumab (anti-PD-L1) treatment. These receptors were obtained from an older woman with urothelial cancer.

V usage is TRBV4-1 and J usage is TRBJ2-7; D is perhaps TRBD1 (6 bases). V was shortened by 1 base and J by 2 bases, with 12 bases between the two germline ends. The CDR3 is 15 amino acids. Germline assignment: CDR1 MGHRA and CDR2 YSYEKL. For the CDR3, the DNA is TGCGCCAGCAGCCAAGCGGGCGGACAGACCTACGAGCAGTACTTC. Translated: CASSQAGGQTYEQYF.

This rearrangement joins TRBV5-6 to TRBJ1-1; 8 nucleotides align to TRBD1. The CDR3 loop spans 15 amino acids. The germline V gene encodes CDR1 SGHDT and CDR2 YYEEEE. Trimming at V came to 3 bases and at J to 1 base, leaving 5 bases not matched to a gene. The CDR3 DNA is TGTGCCAGCAGCTCCACCGGGACAGGGAACACTGAAGCTTTCTTT. It codes for CASSSTGTGNTEAFF.

V is TRBV4-3 and J is TRBJ2-1, with 7 bases lining up with TRBD2. CDR1 is LGHNA and CDR2 is YSLEER in the germline V gene. This CDR3 contains 17 residues. V gave up 0 bases and J gave up 1 base; unmatched junction bases: 6. The CDR3, as DNA: TGCGCCAGCAGCCAAGATTCGGCTAGCGGTTCCTACAATGAGCAGTTCTTC. Protein: CASSQDSASGSYNEQFF.

This chain uses TRBV7-9 with TRBJ1-4; 8 bases map to TRBD1. This CDR3 spans 15 amino acids. V trimming: 2 bases; J trimming: 6 bases; junction bases outside the gene matches: 5. Germline loops: CDR1 SEHNR, CDR2 FQNEAQ (reference sequence). The CDR3 region has the DNA TGTGCCAGCAGCTTAATTACAGGGGGGGATGAAAAACTGTTTTTT. Residues: CASSLITGGDEKLFF.

The J gene is TRBJ2-3, the V gene TRBV7-2; 8 bases map to TRBD1. Germline V gene data show CDR1 as SGHTA and CDR2 as FQGNSA. The length of the CDR3 is 15 residues. J was trimmed by 5 bases and V by 5 bases; bases with no gene match: 9. The CDR3 nucleotides are TGTGCCAGCAGCCCCCAGGGGGCGCGGGGAGATACGCAGTATTTT. Its translation is CASSPQGARGDTQYF.

CDR3 in DNA: TGTGCCAGCAGTTTGACTAGCAGCACAGATACGCAGTATTTT. It translates to CASSLTSSTDTQYF. V usage is TRBV27 and J usage is TRBJ2-3; 7 bases are shared with TRBD2. Germline V CDR1 and CDR2: MNHEY, SMNVEV (reference sequence). CDR3 length: 14 residues. Losses at the gene ends were 3 bases for V and 0 bases for J; bases not matched to a gene: 0.

The rearrangement joins TRBV6-1 to TRBJ2-3; perhaps TRBD2 as D (5 bases). The CDR3 has 15 amino acids. V was cut by 7 bases and J by 2 bases, with 16 bases left in between. Germline CDR1 and CDR2: MNHNS and SASEGT. The CDR3: CASISRLSSTDTQYF. The CDR3 DNA follows: TGTGCCAGCATTTCCCGACTATCCTCCACAGATACGCAGTATTTT.

In regard to this clone: In the same sample, other DNA sequences code for this CDR3. This chain connects TRBV5-1 to TRBJ2-7; D possibly corresponds to TRBD2 (6 bases). The CDR3 length is 13 residues. V lost 2 bases and J lost 3, with 9 bases in between. Germline V gene data show CDR1 as SGHRS and CDR2 as YFSETQ. CDR3 coding DNA: TGCGCCAGCAGCTTTAGCGGCAACTACGAGCAGTACTTC. This sequence encodes CASSFSGNYEQYF. The full variable domain, rest sourced from reference TRBV5-1 and TRBJ2-7, is KAGVTQTPRYLIKTRGQQVTLSCSPISGHRSVSWYQQTPGQGLQFLFEYFSETQRNKGNFPGRFSGRQFSNSRSEMNVSTLELGDSALYLCASSFSGNYEQYFGPGTRLTVT.

This sequence joins TRBV6-6 and TRBJ2-7; tentatively, D is TRBD1 (5 bases). Germline CDR1 MNHNY, CDR2 SVGAGI (reference sequence). This CDR3 is built from 11 residues. V lost 5 bases, J lost 4 bases, and 6 bases lay in between. The DNA for the CDR3 is TGTGCCAGCAGTAACAGGTACGAGCAGTACTTC. Amino acids: CASSNRYEQYF.

V usage is TRBV27 and J usage is TRBJ2-7, with D maybe TRBD1 (5 bases). Germline V lookup: CDR1 MNHEY, CDR2 SMNVEV (reference sequence). The V end was cut by 3 bases, the J end by 4 bases, with 13 bases between. This CDR3 region has 14 residues. The CDR3 reads CASSFGAYLYEQYF. In DNA form, the CDR3 reads TGTGCCAGCAGTTTTGGGGCGTATTTGTACGAGCAGTACTTC.

This clone was counted once. The J gene is TRBJ1-1, the V gene TRBV7-9; tentative D call: TRBD1 (6 bases). The CDR3 sequence is 14 residues long. V lost 5 bases, J lost 7 bases, and 17 bases lay in between. CDR1 and CDR2 from the germline V gene are SEHNR and FQNEAQ (reference sequence). CDR3 DNA sequence: TGTGCCAGCAGCGCAGCCAACAGGGAAGGTGAAGCTTTCTTT. Its protein product is CASSAANREGEAFF. The whole variable domain, filled in from reference TRBV7-9 and TRBJ1-1, reads DTGVSQNPRHKITKRGQNVTFRCDPISEHNRLYWYRQTLGQGPEFLTYFQNEAQLEKSRLLSDRFSAERPKGSFSTLEIQRTEQGDSAMYLCASSAANREGEAFFGQGTRLTVV.

The chain carries TRBV27 and TRBJ2-7; 12 bases are shared with TRBD2. Germline CDR1 MNHEY, CDR2 SMNVEV (reference sequence). The CDR3 runs 14 residues. J lost 6 bases, V lost 5 bases, and 5 bases had no gene match. The CDR3 spells CASSQTSGSIEQYF. In DNA, the CDR3 is TGTGCCAGCAGTCAGACTAGCGGGAGTATCGAGCAGTACTTC.

This clone was detected only once. V is TRBV11-1 and J is TRBJ2-5, with 10 nucleotides matching TRBD2. The CDR3 consists of 16 residues. CDR1 and CDR2 from the germline V gene are SGHAT and FQDESV (reference sequence). J lost 5 bases, V lost 7 bases, and 13 bases had no gene match. This chain's CDR3 is CASIMSGSGRTETQYF. DNA for the CDR3: TGTGCCAGCATAATGAGTGGTAGCGGGAGGACGGAGACCCAGTACTTC.

The chain joins TRBV5-6 to TRBJ2-3, with 10 positions matching TRBD2. Looked up from germline, CDR1 is SGHDT and CDR2 is YYEEEE. CDR3 length equals 14 residues. J gave up 10 bases and V 0 bases, and 5 bases lay outside the gene matches. Here the CDR3 reads CASSLASGSLPQYF. CDR3 bases: TGTGCCAGCAGCTTGGCTAGCGGGAGTCTGCCGCAGTATTTT.

The rearrangement links TRBV6-1 to TRBJ2-3, with TRBD2 matching 8 bases. The CDR3 loop spans 14 amino acids. The junction had 6 bases not matched to a gene; V was cut back by 4 bases and J by 6 bases. Germline loops: CDR1 MNHNS, CDR2 SASEGT. DNA for the CDR3: TGTGCCAGCAGTGGGGGACTAGACTCGGATACGCAGTATTTT. Translated, it gives CASSGGLDSDTQYF.

The chain joins TRBV30 to TRBJ1-4, with 8 bases lining up with TRBD1. Germline V gives CDR1 GTSNPN, CDR2 SVGIG (reference sequence). This CDR3 has 14 amino acids. V dropped 3 bases and J dropped 7; count of bases not matched to a gene: 7. The CDR3 spells CAWRRQGAGEKLFF. The CDR3 DNA reads TGTGCCTGGAGAAGGCAGGGGGCGGGTGAAAAACTGTTTTTT.

V gene TRBV7-9 combines with J gene TRBJ2-7; 8 bases map to TRBD2. Germline CDR1 reads SEHNR; CDR2 reads FQNEAQ (reference sequence). Germline trimming cut 2 bases from V and 2 bases from J; bases unmatched to any gene: 2. The CDR3 runs to 14 residues. CDR3 residues: CASSLKAGAYEQYF. The CDR3 nucleotides read TGTGCCAGCAGCTTAAAAGCGGGGGCCTACGAGCAGTACTTC.

This rearrangement joins TRBV19 to TRBJ2-1; D is possibly TRBD1 (6 bases). Trimming removed 11 bases at V and 4 bases at J, with 21 bases between. The germline V gene encodes CDR1 LNHDA and CDR2 SQIVND (reference sequence). This CDR3 is 15 amino acids long. CDR3 sequence: CAASDRTGVYNEQFF. In nucleotides, the CDR3 is TGTGCCGCCTCCGACAGGACTGGTGTTTACAATGAGCAGTTCTTC.

The rearrangement links TRBV28 to TRBJ1-3; TRBD1 might be the D (5 bases). This CDR3 has 16 amino acids. Germline V lookup: CDR1 MDHEN, CDR2 SYDVKM. Deletions cut 1 base from V and 0 bases from J, with 10 bases between. The CDR3 DNA is TGTGCCAGCAGTTTATCCCAGGGTTTCTCTGGAAACACCATATATTTT. The encoded protein is CASSLSQGFSGNTIYF.

The gene calls are TRBV2 and TRBJ2-1, with 7 bases that match TRBD1. Germline-derived CDR1 and CDR2 are SNHLY and FYNNEI. Unmatched junction bases numbered 8, after V lost 5 bases and J lost 4 bases. The CDR3 totals 15 residues. The CDR3 spells CASSPDLTGYNEQFF. CDR3 in DNA: TGTGCCAGCAGTCCCGATCTGACAGGGTACAATGAGCAGTTCTTC. The variable domain in full, completed from reference TRBV2 and TRBJ2-1, reads EPEVTQTPSHQVTQMGQEVILRCVPISNHLYFYWYRQILGQKVEFLVSFYNNEISEKSEIFDDQFSVERPDGSNFTLKIRSTKLEDSAMYFCASSPDLTGYNEQFFGPGTRLTVL.

This sequence joins TRBV5-1 and TRBJ2-1; D possibly corresponds to TRBD2 (6 bases). This CDR3 spans 15 amino acids. The germline V and J ends were trimmed by 0 bases and 2 bases, with 9 bases remaining between them. Germline-derived CDR1 and CDR2 are SGHRS and YFSETQ. CDR3 nucleotides: TGCGCCAGCAGCTTGGTAGCGGAAGCCTACAATGAGCAGTTCTTC. Amino acids: CASSLVAEAYNEQFF.

The chain carries TRBV5-4 and TRBJ2-3; 8 bases line up with TRBD1. The V gene's germline CDR1 is SGHNT and CDR2 YYREEE (reference sequence). This CDR3 spans 18 amino acids. Germline trimming cut 4 bases from V and 1 base from J; bases unmatched to any gene: 14. CDR3 in amino acids: CASSPKAIGQGGTDTQYF. CDR3 nucleotide sequence: TGTGCCAGCAGCCCGAAGGCAATCGGACAGGGTGGCACAGATACGCAGTATTTT.

The V and J genes are TRBV28 and TRBJ1-4, with 7 bases matching TRBD1. Germline CDR1 and CDR2: MDHEN and SYDVKM. The V segment lost 5 bases and the J segment 4 bases; nucleotides outside the gene matches: 7. This CDR3 has 15 amino acids. The CDR3 here is CASSRPGQFNEKLFF. The CDR3 DNA follows: TGTGCCAGCAGTAGGCCGGGACAGTTTAATGAAAAACTGTTTTTT.

The chain combines TRBV27 with TRBJ2-1, with 7 bases matching TRBD1. Per the germline V gene, CDR1 is MNHEY and CDR2 is SMNVEV (reference sequence). This CDR3 has 12 amino acids. V shed 5 bases and J 8 bases; nucleotides not matched to a gene: 3. The CDR3 sequence is CASSGTADEQFF. The CDR3 nucleotides read TGTGCCAGCAGTGGGACAGCCGATGAGCAGTTCTTC.

This clone was observed once. This chain joins TRBV27 and TRBJ2-7, with TRBD1 as a possible D gene (6 bases). V lost 4 bases, J lost 0 bases, and 10 bases lay in between. The CDR3 loop spans 14 amino acids. The germline gives CDR1 MNHEY, CDR2 SMNVEV (reference sequence). CDR3 loop: CASSSGQSSYEQYF. CDR3 in DNA: TGTGCCAGCAGTTCAGGACAGAGCTCCTACGAGCAGTACTTC.